This TCR beta chain was sequenced during a study of a mutant IDH1 vaccine in newly diagnosed glioma. On the study more broadly: Antecedent treatment encompassed radiotherapy, temozolomide, or their combination; the majority received both.

Findings and limits, study-wide: Vaccine-induced immune responses were detected in over 90% of patients.

The time point here: week 11, during vaccination. Topical imiquimod accompanied each vaccine dose, which consisted of 300 ug of mutant IDH1 20-mer peptide. The table came from immunoSEQ multiplex PCR; TCRdb's copy has only in-frame clones and leaves some out. The data hold tens of thousands of clones, with 84% observed a single time. CDR3 length: 18 residues. In the case of this clone: What it binds is unknown.

Sequencing used PBMCs, obtained from a glioma patient whose treatment included an IDH1 peptide vaccine. The TCR was taken from a middle-aged man with glioma. The rearrangement links TRBV1 to TRBJ2-6; the table's D call TRBD2 went unverified against the DNA. TRBV1 is reported as a pseudogene. For the CDR3, the DNA is TGCACCAGCAGCCAAATCCTAGCGGGAGGTACTGGGGCCAACGTCCTGACTTTC. Protein product: CTSSQILAGGTGANVLTF.